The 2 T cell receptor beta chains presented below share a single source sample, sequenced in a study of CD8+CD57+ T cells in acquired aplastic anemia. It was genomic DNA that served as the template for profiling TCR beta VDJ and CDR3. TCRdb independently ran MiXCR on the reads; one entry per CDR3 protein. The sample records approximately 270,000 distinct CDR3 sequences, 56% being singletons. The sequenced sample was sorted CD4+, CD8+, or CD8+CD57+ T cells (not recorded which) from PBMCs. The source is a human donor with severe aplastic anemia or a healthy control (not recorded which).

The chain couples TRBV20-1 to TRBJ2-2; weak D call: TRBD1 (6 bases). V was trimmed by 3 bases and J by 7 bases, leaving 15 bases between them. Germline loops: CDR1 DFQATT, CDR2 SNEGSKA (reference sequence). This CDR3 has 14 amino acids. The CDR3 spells CSASPWGQVGELFF. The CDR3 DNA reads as TGCAGTGCTAGTCCGTGGGGGCAGGTCGGGGAGCTGTTTTTT.

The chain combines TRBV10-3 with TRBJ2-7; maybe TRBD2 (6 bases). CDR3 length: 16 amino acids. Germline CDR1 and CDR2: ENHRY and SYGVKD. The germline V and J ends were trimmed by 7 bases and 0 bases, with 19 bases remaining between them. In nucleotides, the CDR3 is TGTGCCATCACCCGAAGCTTATTAGCGGACTCCTACGAGCAGTACTTC. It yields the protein CAITRSLLADSYEQYF.